Each of the 17 T cell receptor beta chains below was sequenced from the same sample in a study of blood T cell repertoires in COVID-19. The method was immunoSEQ multiplex PCR; TCRdb's version includes in-frame clones alone and lacks a portion of them. There are about 47,000 clones in the sample; nearly 90% occur only once, and roughly 10% lies in the top ten. Sequenced material: peripheral blood. All receptors derive from a man older than 75 with active or convalescent COVID-19.

The V call is TRBV5-4, the J call TRBJ2-7; 9 nucleotides match TRBD1. J lost 3 bases, V lost 4 bases, and 8 bases had no gene match. The CDR3 is 15 residues long. Germline V lookup: CDR1 SGHNT, CDR2 YYREEE (reference sequence). The CDR3 loop reads CASSETGQGLYEQYF. CDR3 nucleotide sequence: TGTGCCAGCAGCGAAACGGGACAGGGACTCTACGAGCAGTACTTC.

This clone was picked up a small number of times. The genes are TRBV7-2 and TRBJ2-3; TRBD2 matches at 10 bases. CDR1 is SGHTA, CDR2 FQGNSA, per germline. The CDR3 covers 15 residues. J was trimmed by 7 bases and V by 5 bases; bases with no gene match: 9. The CDR3 DNA reads TGTGCCAGCAGCCCCCCAGCGGGGGGGGAGAATACGCAGTATTTT. This encodes CASSPPAGGENTQYF.

The genes are TRBV5-4 and TRBJ2-7; 8 bases align to TRBD1. V lost 3 bases and J lost 3; bases outside the gene matches: 11. Germline V lookup: CDR1 SGHNT, CDR2 YYREEE (reference sequence). The CDR3 is 16 residues long. CDR3 in amino acids: CASSWDNRGMIYEQYF. The CDR3 DNA sequence: TGTGCCAGCAGCTGGGATAACAGGGGGATGATCTACGAGCAGTACTTC. Supplemented by reference TRBV5-4 and TRBJ2-7, the full variable domain reads ETGVTQSPTHLIKTRGQQVTLRCSSQSGHNTVSWYQQALGQGPQFIFQYYREEENGRGNFPPRFSGLQFPNYSSELNVNALELDDSALYLCASSWDNRGMIYEQYFGPGTRLTVT.

The chain joins TRBV28 to TRBJ2-7, with 7 bases that match TRBD2. The CDR3 loop spans 16 amino acids. V gave up 3 bases and J gave up 4 bases; unmatched junction bases: 12. The germline CDR1 and CDR2 sequences are MDHEN and SYDVKM. In DNA form, the CDR3 reads TGTGCCAGCAGTTTGTCAGCCGGGGGGATGGGGTACGAGCAGTACTTC. This translates into CASSLSAGGMGYEQYF.

The CDR3 spells CASSYEGGLAQYF. In DNA form, the CDR3 reads TGTGCCAGCAGTTACGAAGGTGGGCTTGCGCAGTATTTT. This chain links TRBV6-2 or TRBV6-3 with TRBJ2-3; D is ambiguous. CDR1 and CDR2 (germline): MNHEY, SVGEGT. V lost 2 bases and J lost 10, with 13 bases in between. The CDR3 sequence is 13 residues long.

The V gene is TRBV3-1 (or the pseudogene TRBV3-2), the J gene TRBJ1-4; D remains unclear. Trimming pared 4 bases from V and 2 bases from J, leaving 8 bases between. CDR1 and CDR2 from the germline V gene are LGHDT and YNNKEL (reference sequence). The CDR3 loop spans 14 amino acids. The CDR3 bases are TGTGCCAGCAGCCCCTCGGGTACTAATGAAAAACTGTTTTTT. Amino acids: CASSPSGTNEKLFF.

This rearrangement joins TRBV12-1 to TRBJ2-1; TRBD1, the table's D call, lacks a check against the DNA. TRBV12-1 is deemed a pseudogene. The CDR3 runs 16 residues. The CDR3 DNA reads TGTGCCAGCAGTCCCGACAGATTTAAAATCTACAATGAGCAGTTCTTC. Encoded protein: CASSPDRFKIYNEQFF.

The chain combines TRBV18 with TRBJ2-7, with D possibly being TRBD1 (6 bases). Germline V gives CDR1 KGHSH, CDR2 LQKENI. Deletions cut 4 bases from V and 11 bases from J, with 18 bases between. The CDR3 runs 13 residues. This CDR3 reads CASSQAPGDVEYF. CDR3 nucleotides: TGTGCCAGCTCACAGGCCCCAGGGGATGTTGAGTACTTC.

The J gene is TRBJ2-1, the V gene TRBV25-1; 7 bases match TRBD1. J gave up 9 bases and V 2 bases, and 7 bases lay outside the gene matches. The CDR3 extends over 14 amino acids. Germline loops: CDR1 MGHDK, CDR2 SYGVNS. CDR3 loop: CASSEQLQGREQFF. The CDR3 bases are TGTGCCAGCAGTGAACAATTACAGGGGCGTGAGCAGTTCTTC.

The chain joins TRBV2 to TRBJ1-4; weak D call: TRBD1 (6 bases). The CDR3 length is 18 residues. V lost 5 bases, J lost 0 bases, and 19 bases lay in between. Looked up from germline, CDR1 is SNHLY and CDR2 is FYNNEI. The CDR3 reads CASSLNGIQGTTNEKLFF. Written as DNA, the CDR3 is TGTGCCAGCAGTTTAAACGGAATACAGGGAACAACTAATGAAAAACTGTTTTTT.

This clone came up once. The V and J genes are TRBV4-1 and TRBJ2-7; no firm D call. This CDR3 comprises 16 residues. Germline-derived CDR1 and CDR2 are MGHRA and YSYEKL. Deletions cut 0 bases from V and 1 base from J, with 13 bases between. Written as DNA, the CDR3 is TGCGCCAGCAGCCAAGAAGACATTACCCTATCCTACGAGCAGTACTTC. Translated: CASSQEDITLSYEQYF.

The chain recombines TRBV4-3 with TRBJ2-1, with D possibly being TRBD2 (6 bases). Germline V gene sequence: CDR1 LGHNA, CDR2 YSLEER. V was clipped by 2 bases and J by 6 bases, with 11 bases between them. The CDR3 has 14 amino acids. In DNA form, the CDR3 reads TGCGCCAGCAGCCAATTGGAGGGGACCAATGAGCAGTTCTTC. It specifies CASSQLEGTNEQFF.

With respect to this clone: One junction end does not reproduce the germline sequence, and a read error may be involved. CDR3 bases: TGTGCCAGTAGTCGCACCGGGACAGGGCAAGGGACCCAGTACTTC. It encodes CASSRTGTGQGTQYF. This chain links TRBV19 with TRBJ2-5; 9 bases align to TRBD1. This CDR3 is 15 amino acids long. Germline CDR1 is LNHDA and CDR2 is SQIVND (reference sequence). The whole variable domain, filled in from reference TRBV19 and TRBJ2-5, reads DGGITQSPKYLFRKEGQNVTLSCEQNLNHDAMYWYRQDPGQGLRLIYYSQIVNDFQKGDIAEGYSVSREKKESFPLTVTSAQKNPTAFYLCASSRTGTGQGTQYFGPGTRLLVL.

The genes are TRBV28 and TRBJ1-2; D perhaps matches TRBD1 (5 bases). In germline, CDR1 is MDHEN, CDR2 SYDVKM. This CDR3 is built from 14 residues. V gave up 6 bases and J gave up 4 bases, with 15 bases separating them. The CDR3 DNA follows: TGTGCCAGCAGCCAAGCGGGACGCGGCTATGGCTACACCTTC. It yields the protein CASSQAGRGYGYTF.

The chain carries TRBV28 and TRBJ2-4; D perhaps matches TRBD1 (6 bases). V lost 6 bases to trimming and J lost 3 bases, with 12 bases between them. This CDR3 spans 14 amino acids. CDR1 is MDHEN and CDR2 is SYDVKM in the germline V gene. The CDR3 is CASSRGLGKNIQYF. The CDR3 DNA reads TGTGCCAGCAGCAGGGGTTTAGGCAAAAACATTCAGTACTTC.

This chain joins TRBV10-3 and TRBJ2-7, with 13 positions matching TRBD2. V trimming: 8 bases; J trimming: 4 bases; junction bases outside the gene matches: 11. Germline V CDR1 and CDR2: ENHRY, SYGVKD. The CDR3 contains 16 residues. The CDR3 protein is CAIRTSGSSSQYEQYF. The CDR3 DNA sequence: TGTGCCATCCGGACTAGCGGGAGTTCCAGTCAATACGAGCAGTACTTC.

This clone was picked up a small number of times. This sequence joins TRBV5-4 and TRBJ2-5; 10 bases line up with TRBD2. Losses at the gene ends were 6 bases for V and 5 bases for J; bases not matched to a gene: 10. This CDR3 spans 15 amino acids. Germline lookup yields CDR1 SGHNT and CDR2 YYREEE (reference sequence). The CDR3: CASNNERGGWETQYF. CDR3 coding DNA: TGTGCCAGCAACAACGAGCGGGGGGGCTGGGAGACCCAGTACTTC.